This TCR beta chain stems from a study of regulatory T cells in long-lasting Graves disease. Study results and caveats: The TCR repertoire of persistent Graves' patients was less diverse than that of newly diagnosed ones. The study examined only peripheral blood, not thyroid tissue.

Looked up from germline, CDR1 is DFQATT and CDR2 is SNEGSKA (reference sequence). Deletions cut 3 bases from V and 6 bases from J, with 14 bases between. The CDR3 loop spans 13 amino acids. Sample time point: newly diagnosed GD, antithyroid drugs for less than 3 months. There was RNA extracted from PBMCs, and the TCR library was made from it. Assembly of TCR beta libraries relied on iRepertoire HTBI primers together with Arm-PCR of CDR3 regions. TCRdb ran MiXCR on the multiplex PCR reads and lists one entry per CDR3 protein. The sample consists of 300,000 to 400,000 distinct CDR3 sequences, about a sixth of them appearing once. This clonotype came up many times. Its antigen is undetermined.

This sample comprised peripheral blood mononuclear cells (PBMCs), obtained at new diagnosis, from a patient treated with antithyroid drugs. This TCR derives from a female donor with Graves disease. The J gene is TRBJ1-2, the V gene TRBV20-1; D is possibly TRBD1 (5 bases). The CDR3 region has the DNA TGCAGTGCTAGCCGAGCGGGACCGGATGGCTACACCTTC. This codes for CSASRAGPDGYTF.